A single sample gave rise to the 3 T cell receptor beta chains below, sequenced in a study of type 1 regulatory T cells. TCRdb redid the calling of the reads with MiXCR, one entry per CDR3 protein. The sample shows about 68,000 distinct CDR3 sequences, about three fifths of them seen only once. These TCRs are of unknown antigen specificity. The specimen was cultured T cells, either the whole culture or a sorted T cell fraction (not recorded which). Subset reported: Tr1-enriched cell product generated in vitro against host alloantigens. These TCRs come from a human donor in good health.

The chain recombines TRBV6-2 or TRBV6-3 with TRBJ1-5; no clear D. The CDR3 has 12 residues. Between the trimmed V and J ends, which lost 8 bases and 3 bases, there was a span of 8 bases. The germline CDR1 and CDR2 sequences are MNHEY and SVGEGT. CDR3: CASGMDNQPQHF. CDR3 bases: TGTGCCAGCGGGATGGACAATCAGCCCCAGCATTTT.

In nucleotides, the CDR3 is TGTGCCCTGGGAGAGACCCAGTACTTC. This gives the protein CALGETQYF. The chain recombines TRBV7-2 with TRBJ2-5, with D unresolved. Germline V lookup: CDR1 SGHTA, CDR2 FQGNSA. This CDR3 comprises 9 residues. V gave up 11 bases and J gave up 4 bases, with 5 bases separating them.

CDR3 sequence reads: CASSYEDLYLGKLFF. CDR3 in DNA: TGTGCCAGCAGTTACGAGGATCTCTATTTGGGAAAACTGTTTTTT. This chain joins TRBV6-6 and TRBJ1-4, with unresolved D. V was shortened by 2 bases and J by 10 bases, with 17 bases between the two germline ends. In germline, CDR1 is MNHNY, CDR2 SVGAGI (reference sequence). The CDR3 has 15 residues.